This TCR beta chain was identified in a study of OX40 agonist ivuxolimab in advanced cancers. Turning to the study itself: Treatment of patients was with ivuxolimab, an agonistic anti-OX40 (CD134) antibody.

Germline V gene data show CDR1 as MNHNY and CDR2 as SVGAGI (reference sequence). The V end lost 8 bases, the J end lost 4 bases, and 12 bases lay between the germline ends. This CDR3 has 13 amino acids. Sequencing was performed with immunoSEQ multiplex PCR; in TCRdb, only in-frame clones are kept and a portion is missing. The sample lists about 100,000 clones, about 89% seen once, with around 0.16% in the top ten. Sequencing used CD4+ or CD8+ T cells sorted from blood, obtained in a trial of the OX40 agonist ivuxolimab. The TCR was taken from an adult with an advanced solid tumor such as melanoma, head and neck, liver or kidney cancer. The chain employs TRBV6-6 and TRBJ2-1; D tentatively reads TRBD1 or TRBD2 (6 bases each). CDR3 DNA sequence: TGTGCCAGCGGGGGGCAAATTTACAATGAGCAGTTCTTC. This translates into CASGGQIYNEQFF.